The clone carrying this T cell receptor beta chain was seen just once. Its antigen is unidentified. CDR3 length equals 13 residues. Trimming cost V 5 bases and J 6 bases, with 12 bases left between them. Per the germline V gene, CDR1 is SGHVS and CDR2 is FQNEAQ. TCRdb fed the RT-PCR reads into MiXCR, producing one record per CDR3 protein. Found here are 650,000 to 800,000 distinct CDR3 sequences, approximately 18% of them singletons; the top ten hold approximately 10%. The sample originates from a study of response to subunit inactivated influenza vaccine. Whole-study findings and limits: Authors suggested that a seasonal influenza vaccination recruits few new T cells each time.

The clonotype was recovered from a man aged 45-65 years who received an inactivated influenza vaccine. The starting material was PBMCs from blood, obtained 5 days after vaccination. The chain employs TRBV7-8 and TRBJ2-3; no firm D call. CDR3 sequence (DNA): TGTGCCAGCAGCCTAGGCCAGTGGGATACGCAGTATTTT. Residues: CASSLGQWDTQYF.